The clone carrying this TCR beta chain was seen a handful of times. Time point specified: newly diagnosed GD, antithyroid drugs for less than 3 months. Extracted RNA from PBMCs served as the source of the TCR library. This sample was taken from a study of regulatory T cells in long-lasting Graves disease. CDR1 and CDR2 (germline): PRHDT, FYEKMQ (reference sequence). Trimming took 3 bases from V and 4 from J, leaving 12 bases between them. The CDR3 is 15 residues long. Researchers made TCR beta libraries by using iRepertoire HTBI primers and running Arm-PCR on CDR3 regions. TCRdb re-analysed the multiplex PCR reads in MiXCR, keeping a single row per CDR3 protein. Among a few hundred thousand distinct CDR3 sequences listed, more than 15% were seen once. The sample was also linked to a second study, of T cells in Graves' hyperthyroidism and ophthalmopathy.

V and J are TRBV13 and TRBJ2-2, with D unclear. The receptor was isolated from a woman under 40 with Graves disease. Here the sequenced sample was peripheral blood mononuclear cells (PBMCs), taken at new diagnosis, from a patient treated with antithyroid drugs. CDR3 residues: CASSLEQIFTGELFF. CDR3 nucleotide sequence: TGTGCCAGCAGCTTGGAGCAGATTTTCACCGGGGAGCTGTTTTTT. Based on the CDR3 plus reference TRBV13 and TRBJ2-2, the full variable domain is AAGVIQSPRHLIKEKRETATLKCYPIPRHDTVYWYQQGPGQDPQFLISFYEKMQSDKGSIPDRFSAQQFSDYHSELNMSSLELGDSALYFCASSLEQIFTGELFFGEGSRLTVL.